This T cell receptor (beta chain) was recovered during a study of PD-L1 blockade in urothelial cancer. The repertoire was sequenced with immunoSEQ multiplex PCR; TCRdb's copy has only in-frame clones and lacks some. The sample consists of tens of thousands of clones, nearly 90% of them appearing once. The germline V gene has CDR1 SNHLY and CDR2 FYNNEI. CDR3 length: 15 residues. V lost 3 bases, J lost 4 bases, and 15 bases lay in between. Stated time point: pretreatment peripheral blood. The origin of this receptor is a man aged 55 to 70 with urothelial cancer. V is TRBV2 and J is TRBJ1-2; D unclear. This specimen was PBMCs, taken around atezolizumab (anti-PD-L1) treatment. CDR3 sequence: CASSEHGIRSYGYTF. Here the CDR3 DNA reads TGTGCCAGCAGTGAGCACGGGATCAGGAGCTATGGCTACACCTTC.